These 30 T cell receptor beta chains were all obtained from the same sample, sequenced in a study of tumor-infiltrating lymphocytes in primary liver carcinoma. Total RNA and DNA came together from 20-30 mg of bulk tissue without cell sorting. The investigators made TCR beta cDNA from about 500 ng total RNA, using a constant-region primer. ARM-PCR was slightly modified, and three nested multiplex PCR rounds with it gave rise to the TCR beta libraries. It was with TRBV1-TRBV30 forward primers and a C-beta reverse primer that the first two PCR rounds were run, at roughly 11 cycles each. One entry per CDR3 protein results from TCRdb running MiXCR on the multiplex PCR reads. This sample has about 120,000 distinct CDR3 sequences, with around 62% found just once. The sequenced sample was liver tumor tissue from sampling region 1. Subset indicated: tumor region T1, superior pole. The receptors here all came from a woman aged 55-70 years with primary liver carcinoma and hepatitis B virus infection.

The sample holds one count of this clonotype. The chain employs TRBV7-8 and TRBJ2-3, with D perhaps TRBD2 (6 bases). V was cut by 5 bases and J by 7 bases, with 28 bases left in between. The CDR3 covers 18 residues. CDR1 is SGHVS and CDR2 is FQNEAQ in the germline V gene. The CDR3 region is CASSPLVGGPYGGNTQYF. As DNA, the CDR3 is TGTGCCAGCAGCCCTTTAGTGGGAGGCCCATACGGCGGGAATACGCAGTATTTT.

As regards this clonotype: It may be a read error: a sequence one base away is much more abundant. The rearrangement links TRBV6-1 to TRBJ1-5; perhaps TRBD1 as D (6 bases). Germline CDR1 and CDR2: MNHNS and SASEGT. Trimming took 6 bases from V and 0 from J, leaving 24 bases between them. This CDR3 contains 19 residues. This CDR3 reads CASRGPSPGQIYSNQPQHF. CDR3 in DNA: TGTGCCAGCAGGGGCCCGTCTCCGGGACAAATTTATAGCAATCAGCCCCAGCATTTT.

This clonotype was seen many times. The genes are TRBV6-5 and TRBJ2-1; 8 nucleotides align to TRBD1. The CDR3 extends over 14 amino acids. Germline V gives CDR1 MNHEY, CDR2 SVGAGI. Losses at the gene ends were 5 bases for V and 4 bases for J; bases not matched to a gene: 4. The CDR3, as DNA: TGTGCCAGCAGTCAACAGGGGGGTTACAATGAGCAGTTCTTC. Its protein product is CASSQQGGYNEQFF.

The J gene is TRBJ2-3, the V gene TRBV11-2; D is possibly TRBD2 (5 bases). Deletions cut 2 bases from V and 6 bases from J, with 21 bases between. Germline CDR1 reads SGHAT; CDR2 reads FQNNGV. This CDR3 contains 17 residues. The CDR3 sequence is CASSLYQLAGFFDTQYF. CDR3 DNA sequence: TGTGCCAGCAGCTTATATCAACTTGCGGGCTTTTTTGATACGCAGTATTTT.

A few counts support this clonotype. One end of the junction varies from germline; a read error may be responsible. The V call is TRBV29-1, the J call TRBJ2-5; D tentatively reads TRBD1 or TRBD2 (5 bases each). The CDR3 spans 12 residues. The V gene's germline CDR1 is SQVTM and CDR2 ANQGSEA. This CDR3 is CSVFRDHGSQYF. DNA for the CDR3: TGCAGCGTTTTCCGGGACCATGGGTCCCAGTATTTC.

Details on this clonotype: A much larger clone is a single base away; this may be a read error. A read error is likely, as this CDR3 ends without the conserved phenylalanine or tryptophan. The V gene is TRBV19, the J gene TRBJ2-7, with 11 bases that match TRBD2. This CDR3 region has 14 residues. The germline CDR1 and CDR2 sequences are LNHDA and SQIVND (reference sequence). Trimming cost V 9 bases and J 0 bases; bases outside gene matches: 4. For the CDR3, the DNA is TGTGCCAGCCGAACTAGCGGGGGCTCCTACGAGCAGTACCTC. This sequence encodes CASRTSGGSYEQYL.

About this clonotype: The final CDR3 position lacks the conserved phenylalanine or tryptophan, pointing to a likely read error. This sequence joins TRBV14 and TRBJ2-3; possible D gene TRBD2, 5 bases. The CDR3 consists of 14 residues. Trimming took 3 bases from V and 2 from J, leaving 9 bases between them. From germline, CDR1 is SGHDN and CDR2 FVKESK. CDR3 protein: CASSHLGVTDTQYL. The CDR3 coding sequence is TGTGCCAGCAGCCATCTCGGGGTCACAGATACGCAGTATCTT.

About this clonotype itself: At one of its ends the junction is not consistent with the germline gene, which may arise from a read error. V gene TRBV29-1 combines with J gene TRBJ2-5, with D perhaps matching TRBD1 (6 bases). The CDR3 totals 12 residues. Germline V gene data show CDR1 as SQVTM and CDR2 as ANQGSEA. CDR3 amino acids: CSVDWTEETQYF. The CDR3 coding sequence is TGTAGCGTTGACTGGACAGAAGAGACCCAGTACTTC.

The chain carries TRBV11-2 and TRBJ2-3; D uncertain. This CDR3 contains 14 residues. The germline V and J ends were trimmed by 4 bases and 6 bases, with 14 bases remaining between them. Germline V gene data show CDR1 as SGHAT and CDR2 as FQNNGV. The CDR3 sequence is CASSYNLVSDTQYF. The CDR3 nucleotides are TGTGCCAGCAGCTACAACCTTGTCTCGGATACGCAGTATTTT.

In the case of this clonotype: A much larger clone sits a single nucleotide away, making a read error possible. The chain combines TRBV5-1 with TRBJ2-3; no clear D gene. Germline assignment: CDR1 SGHRS and CDR2 YFSETQ. The CDR3 is 14 amino acids. Trimming cost V 4 bases and J 2 bases, with 11 bases left between them. CDR3 sequence reads: CASSQDHATDTQYF. DNA for the CDR3: TGCGCCAGCAGCCAGGACCATGCCACAGATACGCAGTATTTT. Variable domain in full (rest from reference TRBV5-1 and TRBJ2-3): KAGVTQTPRYLIKTRGQQVTLSCSPISGHRSVSWYQQTPGQGLQFLFEYFSETQRNKGNFPGRFSGRQFSNSRSEMNVSTLELGDSALYLCASSQDHATDTQYFGPGTRLTVL.

On this clonotype itself: The junction differs from germline at one of its ends, possibly a read error. DNA for the CDR3: TGCAGCGTTGGTCAGGCACGGAATCGGCCCCAGCATTTT. Amino acids: CSVGQARNRPQHF. The chain uses TRBV29-1 and TRBJ1-5; D is unresolved. CDR3 length: 13 amino acids. The germline V gene encodes CDR1 SQVTM and CDR2 ANQGSEA.

The chain couples TRBV6-6 to TRBJ1-1; D possibly corresponds to TRBD1 (6 bases). The germline V and J ends were trimmed by 2 bases and 3 bases, with 22 bases remaining between them. The germline V gene encodes CDR1 MNHNY and CDR2 SVGAGI (reference sequence). The CDR3 has 18 residues. The CDR3 region has the DNA TGTGCCAGCAGTTACCAAGTTGGGACATGGGTTTGGGACACTGAAGCTTTCTTT. Translated, it gives CASSYQVGTWVWDTEAFF.

The CDR3 here is CASSHGDRGANVLTF. In DNA form, the CDR3 reads TGTGCCAGCAGCCATGGGGACAGAGGGGCCAACGTCCTGACTTTC. This chain uses TRBV12-3 or TRBV12-4 with TRBJ2-6; 7 nucleotides match TRBD1. This CDR3 has 15 residues. V dropped 6 bases and J dropped 4; count of bases not matched to a gene: 6.

The J gene is TRBJ2-1, the V gene TRBV20-1, with D possibly called TRBD1 or TRBD2 (5 bases each). Looked up from germline, CDR1 is DFQATT and CDR2 is SNEGSKA (reference sequence). This CDR3 spans 16 amino acids. Trimming pared 6 bases from V and 2 bases from J, leaving 20 bases between. The CDR3 spells CSAPDPGPQAYNEQFF. In DNA form, the CDR3 reads TGCAGTGCCCCTGATCCGGGACCCCAGGCCTACAATGAGCAGTTCTTC.

The table lists this clonotype with a count of one. This chain connects TRBV2 to TRBJ2-2; 7 bases match TRBD1. Germline V gene sequence: CDR1 SNHLY, CDR2 FYNNEI. The V segment lost 5 bases and the J segment 7 bases; nucleotides outside the gene matches: 4. The CDR3 is made up of 13 amino acids. DNA of the CDR3: TGTGCCAGCAGTTACAGGGGTGGCGGGGAGCTGTTTTTT. The encoded protein is CASSYRGGGELFF. Using reference TRBV2 and TRBJ2-2 for the parts outside the CDR3, the full variable domain is EPEVTQTPSHQVTQMGQEVILRCVPISNHLYFYWYRQILGQKVEFLVSFYNNEISEKSEIFDDQFSVERPDGSNFTLKIRSTKLEDSAMYFCASSYRGGGELFFGEGSRLTVL.

Note on this clonotype: A single base separates this from a much larger clone, so it may be a read error. The chain employs TRBV11-3 and TRBJ2-7; D perhaps matches TRBD1 (5 bases). The germline V gene has CDR1 SGHNT and CDR2 YENEEA. CDR3 length: 13 residues. The CDR3 DNA sequence: TGTGCCAGCAGCCAAGAAAGGGGCTACGGGCAGTACTTC. Translated: CASSQERGYGQYF.

Concerning this clonotype: One base away lies a much larger clone, so this may be a sequencing read error. Given the absence of the conserved phenylalanine or tryptophan at the CDR3 end, a read error is likely. The chain carries TRBV6-6 and TRBJ2-1; D remains unclear. Between the trimmed V and J ends, which lost 7 bases and 7 bases, there was a span of 11 bases. Per germline, CDR1 MNHNY and CDR2 SVGAGI (reference sequence). This CDR3 region has 12 residues. Written as DNA, the CDR3 is TGTGCCAGCAAGGGTTCCACGAATGAGCAGTTCATC. As protein: CASKGSTNEQFI.

The sample holds one count of this clonotype. This chain connects TRBV13 to TRBJ1-2; D uncertain. The CDR3 contains 13 residues. The V end was cut by 6 bases, the J end by 5 bases, with 13 bases between. The germline CDR1 and CDR2 sequences are PRHDT and FYEKMQ (reference sequence). The CDR3 is CASRTDGKYGYTF. DNA for the CDR3: TGTGCCAGCAGAACAGACGGAAAGTATGGCTACACCTTC.

Worth noting for this clonotype: A read error may account for a junction end that differs from germline. The V gene is TRBV11-2, the J gene TRBJ2-7, with 9 bases matching TRBD2. Germline V CDR1 and CDR2: SGHAT, FQNNGV. CDR3 length: 16 amino acids. CDR3 residues: CASRLAGVGRGYEQYF. CDR3 sequence (DNA): TGTGCCAGCAGATTAGCGGGGGTCGGCCGTGGGTACGAGCAGTATTTC.

As concerns this clonotype: One base away lies a much larger clone, so this may be a sequencing read error. The chain has TRBV25-1 and TRBJ1-1, with 7 bases matching TRBD1. CDR1 MGHDK and CDR2 SYGVNS come from the germline V gene. The CDR3 totals 14 residues. The CDR3 sequence: CASTGTVTNTGAFF. Written as DNA, the CDR3 is TGTGCCAGCACAGGGACAGTTACGAACACTGGAGCTTTCTTT.

Worth noting for this clonotype: Possible read error: a much larger clone is one base away. The rearrangement links TRBV6-5 to TRBJ1-5; no clear D. Germline V gene data show CDR1 as MNHEY and CDR2 as SVGAGI. Between the trimmed V and J ends, which lost 0 bases and 9 bases, there was a span of 12 bases. This CDR3 comprises 14 residues. The CDR3 coding sequence is TGTGCCAGCAGTTACTCTGTAGGTGGGTCGCCCCAGCATTTT. Encoded protein: CASSYSVGGSPQHF.

Regarding this clonotype: Being one base from a much bigger clone, this may be a read error. The genes are TRBV6-6 and TRBJ2-2, with D possibly TRBD1 on 5 matching bases. This CDR3 has 16 residues. The V and J ends lost 7 bases and 6 bases respectively, with 21 bases between them. The germline V gene has CDR1 MNHNY and CDR2 SVGAGI (reference sequence). The DNA of the CDR3 is TGTGCCAGCAATGGGTCTAGGCAGGGATATTCCGGGGAGCTGTTTTTT. Translating gives CASNGSRQGYSGELFF.

The rearrangement uses TRBV29-1 and TRBJ1-2, with D perhaps matching TRBD1 (5 bases). Germline CDR1 reads SQVTM; CDR2 reads ANQGSEA. The CDR3 extends over 14 amino acids. V lost 6 bases and J 8 bases, leaving 22 bases between the germline ends. CDR3 amino acids: CSVVRGTDARGYTF. CDR3 coding DNA: TGCAGCGTCGTCCGGGGGACGGACGCTCGCGGCTACACCTTC.

As concerns this clonotype: At one end, the junction sequence differs from germline, possibly due to a read error. This chain uses TRBV4-1 with TRBJ2-7; maybe TRBD2 (6 bases). Germline-derived CDR1 and CDR2 are MGHRA and YSYEKL. The CDR3 length is 15 residues. The CDR3 DNA reads as TGCACCAGCAGCCCTCGACTAGTGGGAGTAGACGAGCAGTACTTC. Its protein is CTSSPRLVGVDEQYF.

The chain has TRBV19 and TRBJ2-7; 11 bases agree with TRBD1. Per germline, CDR1 LNHDA and CDR2 SQIVND (reference sequence). CDR3 length: 15 amino acids. V dropped 7 bases and J dropped 7; count of bases not matched to a gene: 12. CDR3 region: CASTSSDRGLREQYF. CDR3 bases: TGTGCCAGTACCTCCTCGGACAGGGGGCTGAGGGAGCAGTACTTC.

This clonotype has ten or more counts. The chain recombines TRBV5-5 with TRBJ2-3; 14 bases fit TRBD2. There are 17 residues in the CDR3. With V trimmed by 0 bases and J by 6 bases, 6 bases remained unmatched. Per the germline V gene, CDR1 is SGHKS and CDR2 is YYEKEE (reference sequence). The DNA of the CDR3 is TGTGCCAGCAGCTTGGGAGGGACTAGCGGGAGTCTGGATACGCAGTATTTT. Protein product: CASSLGGTSGSLDTQYF.

The chain employs TRBV29-1 and TRBJ2-7, with D possibly being TRBD1 or TRBD2 (6 bases each). Trimming cost V 7 bases and J 6 bases, with 16 bases left between them. The CDR3 runs to 12 residues. The germline CDR1 and CDR2 sequences are SQVTM and ANQGSEA. CDR3 residues: CSGGEGGLEQYF. In DNA form, the CDR3 reads TGCAGCGGCGGCGAGGGGGGCCTCGAGCAGTACTTC.

A few counts support this clonotype. The genes are TRBV7-9 and TRBJ2-1, with D perhaps TRBD1 (5 bases). Germline V gives CDR1 SEHNR, CDR2 FQNEAQ (reference sequence). Trimming cost V 1 base and J 0 bases, with 13 bases left between them. The CDR3 extends over 17 amino acids. CDR3 coding DNA: TGTGCCAGCAGCTTAGGTAGACAGCTCAGCTCCTACAATGAGCAGTTCTTC. This codes for CASSLGRQLSSYNEQFF.

This clonotype was counted a few times. V gene TRBV30 combines with J gene TRBJ2-1; D ambiguous. The CDR3 is 11 residues long. The germline gives CDR1 GTSNPN, CDR2 SVGIG (reference sequence). Trimming shortened V by 2 bases and J by 12 bases, and 11 bases separated the two germline ends. The CDR3 DNA is TGTGCCTGGAGTCACCGGGTCTCGCAGTTCTTC. This codes for CAWSHRVSQFF.

This chain uses TRBV7-8 with TRBJ2-7; 9 bases line up with TRBD1. The ends lost 6 bases at V and 3 bases at J; junction bases unmatched: 9. There are 15 residues in the CDR3. Germline loops: CDR1 SGHVS, CDR2 FQNEAQ. CDR3 amino acids: CASSPGQGPYYEQYF. In DNA form, the CDR3 reads TGTGCCAGCAGTCCGGGACAGGGCCCCTACTACGAGCAGTACTTC.